Below are 16 T cell receptor beta chains sequenced from a single sample in a study of blood T cells in healthy people across ages (dated by TCRdb to 2013 to 2016). The receptor library was made with 5' RACE. These reads were obtained on an Illumina HiSeq 2500. A second PCR of about 7 to 12 cycles was run with a J-beta primer mix and a sample-barcoded 5' primer. TCRdb redid the processing of the public reads, applying fastp at Q25 and MiXCR, and retained in-frame beta chains. Rows are unified per CDR3 protein, each entry keeping the most common DNA and genes. This sample lists some 800,000 distinct CDR3 sequences; about 42% were detected once. Of the sample, around 21% falls within the top ten clones. What was sequenced was blood. The receptors derive from a man aged 55 to 69 in good health.

This clonotype was counted a single time. The genes are TRBV2 and TRBJ2-7, with D tentatively TRBD1 (5 bases). The ends were cut back, 7 bases at V and 0 bases at J, with 13 bases in the middle. This CDR3 contains 14 residues. Germline CDR1 is SNHLY and CDR2 is FYNNEI. The CDR3 DNA reads as TGTGCCAGCAACAGAGGACACCGCTCCTACGAGCAGTACTTC. Protein product: CASNRGHRSYEQYF.

This clonotype was seen only a few times. The rearrangement joins TRBV4-3 to TRBJ2-3; D possibly corresponds to TRBD2 (6 bases). CDR1 and CDR2 from the germline V gene are LGHNA and YSLEER. This CDR3 is 13 amino acids long. Trimming left V 0 bases short and J 8 bases short, with 9 bases between. CDR3 amino acids: CASSQETSATQYF. CDR3 nucleotides: TGCGCCAGCAGCCAAGAGACTAGTGCTACGCAGTATTTT.

The chain links TRBV29-1 to TRBJ1-1; TRBD1 is a possible D gene (5 bases). V gave up 0 bases and J gave up 5 bases, with 16 bases separating them. This CDR3 comprises 15 residues. CDR1 and CDR2 from the germline V gene are SQVTM and ANQGSEA. CDR3 sequence (DNA): TGCAGCGTTGAAGATCAGGGCAGGCCTCCGACTGAAGCTTTCTTT. This translates into CSVEDQGRPPTEAFF.

DNA for the CDR3: TGTGCCAGCAGTTCTGCGACAGATACGCAGTATTTT. The encoded protein is CASSSATDTQYF. The V and J genes are TRBV28 and TRBJ2-3; D unresolved. Looked up from germline, CDR1 is MDHEN and CDR2 is SYDVKM. This CDR3 has 12 residues. Trimming removed 4 bases from V and 3 bases from J, with 5 bases in between.

The sample holds a few counts of this clonotype. This chain links TRBV5-1 with TRBJ2-3, with 7 bases identical to TRBD1. The CDR3 is 17 residues long. The trim removed 5 bases at V and 1 base at J, leaving 13 bases unmatched. From germline, CDR1 is SGHRS and CDR2 YFSETQ. For the CDR3, the DNA is TGCGCCAGCAGTCCTACCAAGGGACAGATTCGCACAGATACGCAGTATTTT. It encodes CASSPTKGQIRTDTQYF.

The chain links TRBV12-3 or TRBV12-4 to TRBJ1-2; D might be TRBD1 (5 bases). Trimming cost V 0 bases and J 8 bases, with 16 bases left between them. The CDR3 runs to 15 residues. The DNA of the CDR3 is TGTGCCAGCAGTTTAGCCGCGGGGGAGGCGAAGGGCTACACCTTC. Translated, it gives CASSLAAGEAKGYTF.

The chain couples TRBV2 to TRBJ2-5, with D possibly being TRBD2 (5 bases). This CDR3 is 13 amino acids long. The germline V gene has CDR1 SNHLY and CDR2 FYNNEI. Trimming took 0 bases from V and 5 from J, leaving 7 bases between them. The CDR3 reads CASSEASGETQYF. In DNA, the CDR3 is TGTGCCAGCAGTGAAGCTTCGGGGGAGACCCAGTACTTC. The full variable domain, rest sourced from reference TRBV2 and TRBJ2-5, is EPEVTQTPSHQVTQMGQEVILRCVPISNHLYFYWYRQILGQKVEFLVSFYNNEISEKSEIFDDQFSVERPDGSNFTLKIRSTKLEDSAMYFCASSEASGETQYFGPGTRLLVL.

The sample holds one count of this clonotype. This chain uses TRBV6-1 with TRBJ1-5, with D uncertain. The germline V and J ends were trimmed by 1 base and 11 bases, with 9 bases remaining between them. The CDR3 has 12 amino acids. From germline, CDR1 is MNHNS and CDR2 SASEGT. The CDR3: CASSEVPPTQHF. The CDR3 nucleotides read TGTGCCAGCAGTGAAGTCCCCCCTACCCAGCATTTT.

V gene TRBV12-3 or TRBV12-4 combines with J gene TRBJ2-2; D is unresolved. V dropped 10 bases and J dropped 4 bases, with 16 bases sitting between them. The CDR3 spans 14 residues. The CDR3 reads CANSRESSTGELFF. CDR3 DNA: TGTGCCAACTCTAGAGAGAGCTCCACCGGGGAGCTGTTTTTT.

This clonotype was counted only a few times. The chain recombines TRBV10-3 with TRBJ2-5, with D perhaps TRBD1 (6 bases). The V gene lost 6 bases and the J gene lost 11 bases, with 19 bases spanning the gap. The CDR3 extends over 13 amino acids. CDR1 is ENHRY, CDR2 SYGVKD, per germline. DNA for the CDR3: TGTGCCATCAGCCTTAAGGGGGACAATGAGCAGTACTTC. Its translation is CAISLKGDNEQYF.

V is TRBV7-2 and J is TRBJ2-3, with D tentatively TRBD1 (6 bases). Germline CDR1 reads SGHTA; CDR2 reads FQGNSA. Between the trimmed V and J ends, which lost 5 bases and 6 bases, there was a span of 21 bases. There are 16 residues in the CDR3. CDR3 nucleotides: TGTGCCAGCAGCCCGAGTGGTGGGGGCCGGGCGGATACGCAGTATTTT. This encodes CASSPSGGGRADTQYF.

This clonotype was detected once. The chain carries TRBV7-9 and TRBJ2-7; 7 positions agree with TRBD1. The DNA end lines up better with TRBJ2-5; the J call may be wrong. Germline V lookup: CDR1 SEHNR, CDR2 FQNEAQ (reference sequence). The CDR3 spans 15 residues. The CDR3 here is CASSSDRATKKTQYF. The CDR3 DNA reads TGTGCCAGCAGCTCCGACAGGGCTACCAAGAAGACCCAGTACTTC.

The rearrangement uses TRBV5-6 and TRBJ2-7; TRBD2 agrees at 7 bases. V lost 0 bases, J lost 7 bases, and 7 bases stayed unmatched. The CDR3 runs to 14 residues. Germline V CDR1 and CDR2: SGHDT, YYEEEE. CDR3 residues: CASSLVSSGPEQYF. The CDR3 DNA follows: TGTGCCAGCAGCTTGGTGAGTAGCGGGCCGGAGCAGTACTTC. The variable domain in full, with the rest retrieved from reference TRBV5-6 and TRBJ2-7, is DAGVTQSPTHLIKTRGQQVTLRCSPKSGHDTVSWYQQALGQGPQFIFQYYEEEERQRGNFPDRFSGHQFPNYSSELNVNALLLGDSALYLCASSLVSSGPEQYFGPGTRLTVT.

This chain uses TRBV30 with TRBJ2-1; the match to TRBD2 covers 8 bases. This CDR3 contains 15 residues. Germline V gene lookup returns CDR1 GTSNPN and CDR2 SVGIG (reference sequence). V lost 8 bases to trimming and J lost 4 bases; unmatched junction nucleotides: 13. CDR3 DNA sequence: TGTGCCCTAGGTCCCCACAGCGGGGGTTACAATGAGCAGTTCTTC. This translates into CALGPHSGGYNEQFF.

This clonotype was seen many times. The chain recombines TRBV7-2 with TRBJ2-7; 7 bases map to TRBD1. J was trimmed by 0 bases and V by 3 bases; bases with no gene match: 5. CDR3 size: 15 residues. CDR1 SGHTA and CDR2 FQGNSA come from the germline V gene. The CDR3 nucleotides read TGTGCCAGCAGCTTTACCGGGACAGTCTCCTACGAGCAGTACTTC. This encodes CASSFTGTVSYEQYF.

About this clonotype itself: A much larger clone differs from this one at a single base, so this may be a read error. The V and J genes are TRBV4-1 and TRBJ2-7; 8 bases line up with TRBD1. The CDR3 loop spans 13 amino acids. From germline, CDR1 is MGHRA and CDR2 YSYEKL. J gave up 5 bases and V 4 bases, and 4 bases lay outside the gene matches. The CDR3 nucleotides are TGCGCCAGCAGCCGACGACAGGGGAACGAGCAGTACTTC. Its protein product is CASSRRQGNEQYF.